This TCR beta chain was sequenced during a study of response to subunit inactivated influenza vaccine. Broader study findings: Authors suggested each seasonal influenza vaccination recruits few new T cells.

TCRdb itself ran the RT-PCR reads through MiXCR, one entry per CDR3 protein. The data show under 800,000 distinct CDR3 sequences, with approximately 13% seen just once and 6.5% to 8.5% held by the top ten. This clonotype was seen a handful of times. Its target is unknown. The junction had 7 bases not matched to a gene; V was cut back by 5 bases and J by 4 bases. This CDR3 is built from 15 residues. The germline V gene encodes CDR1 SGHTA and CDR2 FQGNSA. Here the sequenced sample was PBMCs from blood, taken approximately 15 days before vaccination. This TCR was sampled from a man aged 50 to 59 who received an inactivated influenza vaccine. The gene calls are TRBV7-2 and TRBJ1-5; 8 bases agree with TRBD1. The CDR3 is CASSVLGQANQPQHF. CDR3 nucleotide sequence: TGTGCCAGCAGCGTCCTGGGACAGGCGAATCAGCCCCAGCATTTT.